One sample yielded the 7 T cell receptor beta chains listed below, sequenced in a study of OX40 agonist ivuxolimab in advanced cancers. Data came from immunoSEQ multiplex PCR; TCRdb stores just in-frame clones and leaves some out. The table includes approximately 100,000 clones, 70% to 90% detected once. Specimen: CD4+ or CD8+ T cells sorted from blood, collected in a trial of the OX40 agonist ivuxolimab. All receptors come from an adult with an advanced solid tumor such as melanoma, head and neck, liver or kidney cancer.

This chain joins TRBV7-9 and TRBJ1-1; D is perhaps TRBD1 (6 bases). The CDR3 spans 17 residues. V was cut by 5 bases and J by 4 bases, with 23 bases left in between. Germline values: CDR1 SEHNR, CDR2 FQNEAQ (reference sequence). The CDR3 coding sequence is TGTGCCAGCAGCCCGAAAAGAGGGGGGCATCCGATCACTGAAGCTTTCTTT. It encodes CASSPKRGGHPITEAFF.

The gene calls are TRBV6-1 and TRBJ1-3; D perhaps matches TRBD1 (5 bases). This CDR3 contains 14 residues. Germline CDR1 and CDR2: MNHNS and SASEGT. The V and J ends lost 4 bases and 2 bases respectively, with 9 bases between them. CDR3 protein: CASSGTRAGNTIYF. CDR3 sequence (DNA): TGTGCCAGCAGTGGGACAAGGGCTGGAAACACCATATATTTT.

The chain joins TRBV6-5 to TRBJ1-2, with D possibly TRBD1 on 6 matching bases. There are 14 residues in the CDR3. Trimming took off 6 bases at V and 8 bases at J, with 19 bases between the two ends. Germline V lookup: CDR1 MNHEY, CDR2 SVGAGI. The CDR3 reads CASRGTGKVRGYTF. CDR3 DNA: TGTGCCAGCAGAGGAACAGGGAAAGTTCGGGGCTACACCTTC.

V and J are TRBV6-1 and TRBJ1-1; D is perhaps TRBD1 (5 bases). V shed 7 bases and J shed 2 bases, with 11 bases lying between them. The CDR3 has 13 residues. Germline V lookup: CDR1 MNHNS, CDR2 SASEGT. The CDR3 loop is CASKAGTNTEAFF. The CDR3, as DNA: TGTGCCAGCAAGGCTGGGACCAACACTGAAGCTTTCTTT.

V and J are TRBV29-1 and TRBJ2-7; D may be TRBD1 (7 bases). There are 13 residues in the CDR3. Germline-derived CDR1 and CDR2 are SQVTM and ANQGSEA. V was pared by 7 bases and J by 5 bases, with 18 bases between. Written as DNA, the CDR3 is TGCAGCGGACGCTTGACAGGGAGGAACGAGCAGTACTTC. Translation gives CSGRLTGRNEQYF.

This chain joins TRBV7-2 and TRBJ1-3; TRBD1 aligns across 10 bases. The CDR3 covers 14 residues. V was pared by 6 bases and J by 2 bases, with 1 base of the junction left unmatched. Germline CDR1 SGHTA, CDR2 FQGNSA. CDR3 DNA sequence: TGTGCCAGCAGGACAGGGGGCCCTGGAAACACCATATATTTT. Protein sequence: CASRTGGPGNTIYF. Complete variable domain (other parts from reference TRBV7-2 and TRBJ1-3): GAGVSQSPSNKVTEKGKDVELRCDPISGHTALYWYRQSLGQGLEFLIYFQGNSAPDKSGLPSDRFSAERTGGSVSTLTIQRTQQEDSAVYLCASRTGGPGNTIYFGEGSWLTVV.

The chain is built from TRBV5-6 and TRBJ2-6, with D perhaps TRBD1 or TRBD2 (5 bases each). The germline V gene encodes CDR1 SGHDT and CDR2 YYEEEE. Between the trimmed V and J ends, which lost 3 bases and 4 bases, there was a span of 20 bases. CDR3 length: 18 amino acids. The CDR3 sequence is CASSWGRATPGGANVLTF. In nucleotides, the CDR3 is TGTGCCAGCAGCTGGGGACGGGCCACCCCGGGAGGGGCCAACGTCCTGACTTTC.